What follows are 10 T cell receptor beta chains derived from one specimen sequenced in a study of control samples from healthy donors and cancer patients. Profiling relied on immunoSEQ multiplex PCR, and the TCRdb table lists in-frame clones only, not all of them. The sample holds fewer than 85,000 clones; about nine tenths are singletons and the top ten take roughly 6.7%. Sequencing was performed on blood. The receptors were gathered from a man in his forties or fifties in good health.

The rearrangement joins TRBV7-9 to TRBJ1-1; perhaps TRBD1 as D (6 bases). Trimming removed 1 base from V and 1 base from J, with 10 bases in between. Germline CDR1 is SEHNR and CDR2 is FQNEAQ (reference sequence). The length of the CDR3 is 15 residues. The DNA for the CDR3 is TGTGCCAGCAGCTTAGGAGGGACAAGGAACACTGAAGCTTTCTTT. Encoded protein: CASSLGGTRNTEAFF.

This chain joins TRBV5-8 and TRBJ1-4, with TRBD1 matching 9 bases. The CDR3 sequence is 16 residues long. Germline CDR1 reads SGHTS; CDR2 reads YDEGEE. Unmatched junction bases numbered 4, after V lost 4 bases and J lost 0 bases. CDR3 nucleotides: TGTGCCAGCAGCGTGGGACAGGGCGCAACTAATGAAAAACTGTTTTTT. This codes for CASSVGQGATNEKLFF.

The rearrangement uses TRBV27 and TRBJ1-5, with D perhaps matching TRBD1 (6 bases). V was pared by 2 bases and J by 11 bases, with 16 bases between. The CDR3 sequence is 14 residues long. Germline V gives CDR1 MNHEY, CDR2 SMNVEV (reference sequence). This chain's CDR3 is CASSLKGGLPAQHF. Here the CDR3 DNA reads TGTGCCAGCAGTTTAAAGGGGGGGCTACCCGCCCAGCATTTT.

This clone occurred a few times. This CDR3 reads CASSLAVSSYEQYF. DNA of the CDR3: TGTGCCAGCAGCTTAGCAGTGAGCTCCTACGAGCAGTACTTC. The chain carries TRBV7-9 and TRBJ2-7, with D hard to call. CDR1 is SEHNR, CDR2 FQNEAQ, per germline (reference sequence). Trimming pared 0 bases from V and 0 bases from J, leaving 6 bases between. The CDR3 is made up of 14 amino acids.

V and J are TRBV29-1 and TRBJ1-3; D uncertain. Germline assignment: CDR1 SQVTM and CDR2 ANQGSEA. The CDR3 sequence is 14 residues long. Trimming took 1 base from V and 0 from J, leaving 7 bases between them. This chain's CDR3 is CSVEGANSGNTIYF. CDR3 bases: TGCAGCGTTGAAGGAGCTAACTCTGGAAACACCATATATTTT.

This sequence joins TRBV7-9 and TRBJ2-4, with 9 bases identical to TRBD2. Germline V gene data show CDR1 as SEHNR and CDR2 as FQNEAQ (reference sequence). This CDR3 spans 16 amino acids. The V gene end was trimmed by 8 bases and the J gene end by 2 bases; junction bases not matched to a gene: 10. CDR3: CASATAAGGPKNIQYF. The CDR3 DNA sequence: TGTGCCAGCGCGACGGCGGCGGGGGGGCCCAAAAACATTCAGTACTTC.

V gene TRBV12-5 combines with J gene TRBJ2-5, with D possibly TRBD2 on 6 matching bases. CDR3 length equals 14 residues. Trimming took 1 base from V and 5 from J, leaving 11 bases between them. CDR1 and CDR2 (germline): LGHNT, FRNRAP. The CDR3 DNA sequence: TGTGCTAGTGGTTTGGGGCCGGGGAGGGAGACCCAGTACTTC. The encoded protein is CASGLGPGRETQYF.

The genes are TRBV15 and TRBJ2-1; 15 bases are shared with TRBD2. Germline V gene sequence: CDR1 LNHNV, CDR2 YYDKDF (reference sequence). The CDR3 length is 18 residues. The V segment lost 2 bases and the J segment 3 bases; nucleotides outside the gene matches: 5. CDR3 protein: CATSRRTSGGALYNEQFF. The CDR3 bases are TGTGCCACCAGCAGACGGACTAGCGGGGGGGCCCTCTACAATGAGCAGTTCTTC.

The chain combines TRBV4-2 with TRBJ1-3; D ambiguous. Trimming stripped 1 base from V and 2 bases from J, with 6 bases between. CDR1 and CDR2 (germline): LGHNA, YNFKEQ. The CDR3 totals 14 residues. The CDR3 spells CASSQGVTGNTIYF. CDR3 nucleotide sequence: TGTGCCAGCAGCCAAGGGGTGACTGGAAACACCATATATTTT.

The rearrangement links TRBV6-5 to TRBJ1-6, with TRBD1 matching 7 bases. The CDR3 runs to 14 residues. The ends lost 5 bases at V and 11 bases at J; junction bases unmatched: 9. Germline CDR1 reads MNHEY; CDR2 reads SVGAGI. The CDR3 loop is CASSLTGAPTPLHF. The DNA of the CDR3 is TGTGCCAGCAGTCTAACAGGGGCTCCTACACCCCTCCACTTT.